The entry below describes one TCR beta chain. Its antigen remains unidentified. Sequenced by immunoSEQ multiplex PCR; TCRdb stores in-frame clones only, minus some. The sample consists of around 130,000 clones, 75% to 95% of them appearing once. This sample is drawn from a study of T cell responses to AZD1222 COVID-19 vaccine. Study outcomes and limitations: The donor cohort was predominantly white British with a female majority, and clonal diversity may have been underestimated.

The ends lost 6 bases at V and 4 bases at J; junction bases unmatched: 9. This CDR3 is built from 15 residues. Per germline, CDR1 SEHNR and CDR2 FQNEAQ (reference sequence). The sequences come from peripheral blood, collected 28 days after the second dose of the MenACWY control vaccine. The clonotype originates from an adult who received the MenACWY meningococcal vaccine as a control. This chain connects TRBV7-9 to TRBJ2-3; 8 bases are shared with TRBD2. As DNA, the CDR3 is TGTGCCAGCAGGACCCTAGGACTAGCTCCAGATACGCAGTATTTT. Translated: CASRTLGLAPDTQYF.